A single sample is the source of the 17 T cell receptor beta chains below, sequenced in a study of T cells after yellow fever vaccination. TCRdb passed the 5' RACE reads through MiXCR, listing each CDR3 protein once. The table has roughly 150,000 distinct CDR3 sequences, 6% to 7.5% seen once. This sample comprised CD4+ T cells sorted from PBMCs, obtained 4 to 5 days after the first yellow fever vaccination. The receptors originated from a man aged 18 to 29 who received the YFV17D yellow fever vaccine.

This clonotype has ten or more counts. The genes are TRBV5-1 and TRBJ2-3, with TRBD1 matching 10 bases. The CDR3 spans 16 residues. The germline CDR1 and CDR2 sequences are SGHRS and YFSETQ. After removal of 0 bases from V and 3 bases from J, the junction contained 4 bases not matched to a gene. Here the CDR3 reads CASSLGQGAATDTQYF. The CDR3 region has the DNA TGCGCCAGCAGCTTGGGACAGGGGGCGGCGACAGATACGCAGTATTTT.

In its sample, this clonotype was seen many times. V is TRBV4-2 and J is TRBJ1-1; the match to TRBD1 covers 7 bases. The CDR3 contains 14 residues. In germline, CDR1 is LGHNA, CDR2 YNFKEQ. V dropped 1 base and J dropped 7; count of bases not matched to a gene: 6. CDR3 in DNA: TGTGCCAGCAGCCAAGCTGGGACAGCGAATGAAGCTTTCTTT. This gives the protein CASSQAGTANEAFF.

This clonotype appeared a few times. V usage is TRBV9 and J usage is TRBJ2-3, with D tentatively TRBD2 (6 bases). V dropped 4 bases and J dropped 0 bases, with 12 bases sitting between them. Germline CDR1 SGDLS, CDR2 YYNGEE. This CDR3 region has 15 residues. The CDR3 is CASSPFGGSTDTQYF. The CDR3 DNA reads as TGTGCCAGCAGCCCCTTCGGGGGTAGCACAGATACGCAGTATTTT.

This clonotype was found many times. The chain uses TRBV20-1 and TRBJ1-1; D might be TRBD1 (5 bases). V was shortened by 0 bases and J by 5 bases, with 13 bases between the two germline ends. Germline-derived CDR1 and CDR2 are DFQATT and SNEGSKA (reference sequence). This CDR3 has 14 amino acids. In DNA, the CDR3 is TGCAGTGCTAGAGACCGACAGAAGTTGACTGAAGCTTTCTTT. Its translation is CSARDRQKLTEAFF.

This chain connects TRBV19 to TRBJ2-1; tentatively, D is TRBD1 or TRBD2 (5 bases each). The ends were cut back, 3 bases at V and 7 bases at J, with 16 bases in the middle. CDR3 length: 15 amino acids. Germline V gene data show CDR1 as LNHDA and CDR2 as SQIVND (reference sequence). CDR3 residues: CASSIGTLYTNEQFF. The DNA of the CDR3 is TGTGCCAGTAGTATTGGGACCCTCTACACTAATGAGCAGTTCTTC.

This clonotype was seen repeatedly, ten times or more. The CDR3 bases are TGCGCCAGCAGCTTGGCCTCTAGGAGGGGAAACGAGCAGTACGTC. Translation: CASSLASRRGNEQYV. This chain joins TRBV5-1 and TRBJ2-7, with D possibly matching TRBD2 (6 bases). V was trimmed by 0 bases and J by 5 bases, leaving 15 bases between them. The CDR3 contains 15 residues. Germline V gene sequence: CDR1 SGHRS, CDR2 YFSETQ.

In this sample, this clonotype turned up many times. V gene TRBV5-1 combines with J gene TRBJ2-2; 11 positions match TRBD2. Per germline, CDR1 SGHRS and CDR2 YFSETQ. The CDR3 length is 15 residues. With V trimmed by 2 bases and J by 6 bases, 3 bases remained unmatched. As DNA, the CDR3 is TGCGCCAGCAGCTTACTAGCGGGGGAGGCCGGGGAGCTGTTTTTT. This sequence encodes CASSLLAGEAGELFF.

This clonotype was seen at least ten times. The rearrangement links TRBV5-1 to TRBJ1-5; maybe TRBD1 (6 bases). CDR1 and CDR2 from the germline V gene are SGHRS and YFSETQ. The V end was cut by 0 bases, the J end by 6 bases, with 10 bases between. The CDR3 runs 14 residues. The CDR3: CASSLEGGGQPQHF. CDR3 DNA sequence: TGCGCCAGCAGCTTGGAGGGGGGAGGTCAGCCCCAGCATTTT.

This clonotype was picked up many times. The V call is TRBV5-1, the J call TRBJ1-1; tentatively, D is TRBD1 (5 bases). V lost 4 bases and J lost 3, with 13 bases in between. The CDR3 contains 14 residues. Germline CDR1 is SGHRS and CDR2 is YFSETQ. CDR3 coding DNA: TGCGCCAGCAGCGACATGGGGGTGGACACTGAAGCTTTCTTT. It encodes CASSDMGVDTEAFF.

Regarding this clonotype: With a much larger clone just one base away, this may be a read error. The chain employs TRBV7-9 and TRBJ2-1, with 7 nucleotides matching TRBD1. The CDR3 spans 15 residues. Trimming took 5 bases from V and 3 from J; bases not matched to a gene: 7. The germline V gene has CDR1 SEHNR and CDR2 FQNEAQ (reference sequence). The CDR3, as DNA: TGTGCCAGCAGCCGGAGACAGGGCTACTACAATGAGCAGTTCTTC. It codes for CASSRRQGYYNEQFF.

This clonotype was detected many times. The rearrangement joins TRBV3-1 to TRBJ2-7; no clear D gene. Germline V CDR1 and CDR2: LGHDT, YNNKEL (reference sequence). This CDR3 contains 14 residues. Trimming stripped 3 bases from V and 0 bases from J, with 9 bases between. CDR3 loop: CASSHARVSYEQYF. CDR3 nucleotide sequence: TGTGCCAGCAGCCATGCCCGGGTCTCCTACGAGCAGTACTTC.

This clonotype has a handful of counts. The chain joins TRBV18 to TRBJ1-6; D gene unclear. V was shortened by 3 bases and J by 7 bases, with 13 bases between the two germline ends. The CDR3 sequence is 15 residues long. Germline V gene sequence: CDR1 KGHSH, CDR2 LQKENI. The CDR3 DNA is TGTGCCAGCTCACCTGGAGAGGGCCGGAATTCACCCCTCCACTTT. It codes for CASSPGEGRNSPLHF. The full variable domain, with the rest looked up from reference TRBV18 and TRBJ1-6, is NAGVMQNPRHLVRRRGQEARLRCSPMKGHSHVYWYRQLPEEGLKFMVYLQKENIIDESGMPKERFSAEFPKEGPSILRIQQVVRGDSAAYFCASSPGEGRNSPLHFGNGTRLTVT.

In this sample, this clonotype turned up many times. V is TRBV12-3 or TRBV12-4 and J is TRBJ1-1; 12 nucleotides align to TRBD1. With 6 bases clipped from V and 4 bases from J, the junction kept 6 bases outside the gene matches. This CDR3 region has 15 residues. CDR3 region: CASSPGTGGRTEAFF. DNA of the CDR3: TGTGCCAGCAGCCCCGGGACAGGGGGCCGCACTGAAGCTTTCTTT.

This clonotype has ten or more counts. This chain connects TRBV12-3 or TRBV12-4 to TRBJ2-3; 14 bases map to TRBD2. There are 19 residues in the CDR3. J lost 6 bases, V lost 6 bases, and 17 bases had no gene match. The CDR3, as DNA: TGTGCCAGCAGGACCGATTACGTGGGACTAGCGGGGGCTTCGGATACGCAGTATTTT. It yields the protein CASRTDYVGLAGASDTQYF.

This clonotype was counted many times. V is TRBV20-1 and J is TRBJ2-2; 7 positions match TRBD1. Germline V CDR1 and CDR2: DFQATT, SNEGSKA (reference sequence). The CDR3 consists of 12 residues. The trim removed 8 bases at V and 7 bases at J, leaving 7 bases unmatched. CDR3 nucleotides: TGCAGTAGGCAGGGGGTTAACGGGGAGCTGTTTTTT. Amino acid sequence: CSRQGVNGELFF.

Of note for this clonotype: This may be a read error, as it is one base from a much larger clone. The J gene is TRBJ2-5, the V gene TRBV4-1, with 10 bases matching TRBD2. Germline CDR1 and CDR2: MGHRA and YSYEKL. The CDR3 length is 15 residues. The CDR3 sequence: CASSQGTSGEEAQYF. CDR3 nucleotide sequence: TGCGCCAGCAGCCAAGGAACTAGCGGGGAAGAGGCCCAGTACTTC.

This clonotype was seen many times. J is TRBJ2-2 and V is TRBV20-1; D not certain. Germline CDR1 reads DFQATT; CDR2 reads SNEGSKA (reference sequence). This CDR3 comprises 12 residues. Trimming took 3 bases from V and 7 from J, leaving 9 bases between them. As DNA, the CDR3 is TGCAGTGCTAGCTTGGGGTTCGGGGAGCTGTTTTTT. Its protein product is CSASLGFGELFF.